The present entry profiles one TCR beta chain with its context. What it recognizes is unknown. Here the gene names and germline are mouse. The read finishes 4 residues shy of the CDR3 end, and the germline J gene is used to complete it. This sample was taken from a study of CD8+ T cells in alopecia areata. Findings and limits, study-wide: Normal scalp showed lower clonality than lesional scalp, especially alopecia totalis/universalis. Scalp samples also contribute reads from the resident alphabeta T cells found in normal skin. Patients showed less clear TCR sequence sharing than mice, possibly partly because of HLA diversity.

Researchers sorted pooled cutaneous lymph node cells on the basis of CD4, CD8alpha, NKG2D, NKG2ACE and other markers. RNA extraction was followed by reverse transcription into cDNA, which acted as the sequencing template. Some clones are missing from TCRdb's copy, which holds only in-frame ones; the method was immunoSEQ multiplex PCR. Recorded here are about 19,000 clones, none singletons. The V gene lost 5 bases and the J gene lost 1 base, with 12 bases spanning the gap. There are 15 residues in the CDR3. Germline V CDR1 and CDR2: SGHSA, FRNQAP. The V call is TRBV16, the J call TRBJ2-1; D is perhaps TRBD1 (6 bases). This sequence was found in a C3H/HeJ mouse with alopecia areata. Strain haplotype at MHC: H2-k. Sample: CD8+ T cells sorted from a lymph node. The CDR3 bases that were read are TGTGCAAGCAGCGCCTCAGGGGCGAACTATGCT. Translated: CASSASGANYA. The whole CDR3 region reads CASSASGANYAEQFF.